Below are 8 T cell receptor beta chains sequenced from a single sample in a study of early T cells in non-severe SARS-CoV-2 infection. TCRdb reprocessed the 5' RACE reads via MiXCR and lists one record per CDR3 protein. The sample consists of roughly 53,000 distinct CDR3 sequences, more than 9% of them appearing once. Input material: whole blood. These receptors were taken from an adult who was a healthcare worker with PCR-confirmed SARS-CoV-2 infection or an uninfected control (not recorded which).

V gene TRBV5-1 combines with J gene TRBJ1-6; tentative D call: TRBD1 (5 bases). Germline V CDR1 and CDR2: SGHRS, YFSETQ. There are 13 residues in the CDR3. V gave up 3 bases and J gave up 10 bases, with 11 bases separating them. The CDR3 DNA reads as TGCGCCAGCAGCTCCGCGCAGGGCTCACCCCTCCACTTT. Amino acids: CASSSAQGSPLHF.

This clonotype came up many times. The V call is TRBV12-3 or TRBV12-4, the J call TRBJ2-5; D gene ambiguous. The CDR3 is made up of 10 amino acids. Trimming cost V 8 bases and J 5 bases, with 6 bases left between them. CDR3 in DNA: TGTGCCAGCGGAAGGGAGACCCAGTACTTC. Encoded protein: CASGRETQYF.

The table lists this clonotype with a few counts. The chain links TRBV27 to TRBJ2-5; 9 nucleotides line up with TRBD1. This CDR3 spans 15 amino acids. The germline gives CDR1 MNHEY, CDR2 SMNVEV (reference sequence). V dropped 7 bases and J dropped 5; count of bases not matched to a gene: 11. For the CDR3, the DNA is TGTGCCAGCACCAGAAGCGGGACAGGGTCTGAGACCCAGTACTTC. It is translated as CASTRSGTGSETQYF.

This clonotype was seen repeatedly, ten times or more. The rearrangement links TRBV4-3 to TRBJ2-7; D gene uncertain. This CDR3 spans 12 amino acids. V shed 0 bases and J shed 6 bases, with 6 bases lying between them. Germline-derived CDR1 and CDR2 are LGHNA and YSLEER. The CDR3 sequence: CASSQDYSEQYF. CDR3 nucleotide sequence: TGCGCCAGCAGCCAAGATTATTCCGAGCAGTACTTC.

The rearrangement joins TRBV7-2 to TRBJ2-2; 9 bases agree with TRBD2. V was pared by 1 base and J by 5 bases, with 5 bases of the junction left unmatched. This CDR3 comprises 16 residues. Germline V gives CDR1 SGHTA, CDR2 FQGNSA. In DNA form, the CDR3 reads TGTGCCAGCAGCTTAGTGTCTAGCGGGGTAACCGGGGAGCTGTTTTTT. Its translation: CASSLVSSGVTGELFF.

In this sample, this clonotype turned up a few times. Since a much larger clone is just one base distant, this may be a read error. CDR3 sequence (DNA): TGTGCCAGCAGCCAACAGGGGAACACTGAAGCTTTCTTT. This gives the protein CASSQQGNTEAFF. V usage is TRBV7-9 and J usage is TRBJ1-1; TRBD1 is a possible D gene (6 bases). This CDR3 contains 13 residues. CDR1 is SEHNR, CDR2 FQNEAQ, per germline (reference sequence). V was pared by 5 bases and J by 1 base, with 8 bases between.

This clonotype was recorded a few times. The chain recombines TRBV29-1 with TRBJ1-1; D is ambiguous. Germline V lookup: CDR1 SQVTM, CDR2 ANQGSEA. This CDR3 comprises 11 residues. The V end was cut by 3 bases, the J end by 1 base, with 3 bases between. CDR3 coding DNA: TGCAGCGTTGAGAAGAACACTGAAGCTTTCTTT. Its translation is CSVEKNTEAFF.

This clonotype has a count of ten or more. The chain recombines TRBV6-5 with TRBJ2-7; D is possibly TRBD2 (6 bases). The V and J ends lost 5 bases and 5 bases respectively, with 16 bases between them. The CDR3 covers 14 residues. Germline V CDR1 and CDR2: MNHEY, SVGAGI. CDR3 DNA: TGTGCCAGCAGTACGAGGGACTTTAAGAACGAGCAGTACTTC. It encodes CASSTRDFKNEQYF.